These 11 T cell receptor beta chains were all obtained from the same sample, sequenced in a study of blood T cells in healthy people across ages. Combining a sample-barcoded 5' primer with a J-beta primer mix, a second PCR ran for roughly 6 to 12 cycles. TCRdb independently ran MiXCR on the 5' RACE reads; one entry per CDR3 protein. Here the sample spans 1.8 million or so distinct CDR3 sequences, around 40% being singletons. The sequenced material came from blood. Source of these receptors: a human donor in good health.

This clonotype was detected only a few times. J is TRBJ1-2 and V is TRBV2, with D perhaps matching TRBD1 (5 bases). CDR1 is SNHLY, CDR2 FYNNEI, per germline. The V end was cut by 5 bases, the J end by 0 bases, with 13 bases between. The length of the CDR3 is 15 residues. CDR3 in DNA: TGTGCCAGCAGTACCAGACAGATGTCTAACTATGGCTACACCTTC. Protein: CASSTRQMSNYGYTF.

This clonotype was seen a few times. One end of the junction is discordant with germline, which a read error may explain. The chain links TRBV4-2 to TRBJ2-5; perhaps TRBD1 as D (5 bases). The V gene's germline CDR1 is LGHNA and CDR2 YNFKEQ. The CDR3 consists of 14 residues. CDR3 DNA: TGTGCCAGCAACCAAGAGCAGGGAAGAGAGACCCAGTACTTC. It translates to CASNQEQGRETQYF.

Only a few counts were recorded for this clonotype. The J gene is TRBJ2-1, the V gene TRBV29-1; no clear D gene. This CDR3 has 10 residues. Trimming took off 5 bases at V and 8 bases at J, with 7 bases between the two ends. The germline V gene has CDR1 SQVTM and CDR2 ANQGSEA. This chain's CDR3 is CSVFFYEQFF. CDR3 nucleotides: TGCAGCGTTTTTTTCTATGAGCAGTTCTTC.

This clonotype was picked up a small number of times. The rearrangement links TRBV7-8 to TRBJ1-1; D not certain. The CDR3 length is 15 residues. The ends were cut back, 0 bases at V and 3 bases at J, with 11 bases in the middle. Germline CDR1 and CDR2: SGHVS and FQNEAQ. The CDR3 bases are TGTGCCAGCAGCTTAGCGGTCGTTAGGGACACTGAAGCTTTCTTT. It encodes CASSLAVVRDTEAFF.

The rearrangement links TRBV29-1 to TRBJ2-5; a weak D match, TRBD1 (5 bases). In germline, CDR1 is SQVTM, CDR2 ANQGSEA. The CDR3 contains 12 residues. Trimming stripped 7 bases from V and 2 bases from J, with 11 bases between. This CDR3 reads CSAHRQQETQYF. Here the CDR3 DNA reads TGCAGCGCCCACCGACAGCAAGAGACCCAGTACTTC.

This clonotype appeared many times. The chain is built from TRBV7-2 and TRBJ2-5; D is unresolved. Germline assignment: CDR1 SGHTA and CDR2 FQGNSA. The CDR3 covers 12 residues. Trimming cost V 3 bases and J 4 bases, with 6 bases left between them. The CDR3 is CASSLFLETQYF. The DNA of the CDR3 is TGTGCCAGCAGCTTGTTCTTAGAGACCCAGTACTTC.

This clonotype was found a few times. The rearrangement links TRBV29-1 to TRBJ2-1, with 9 bases identical to TRBD1. Trimming cost V 7 bases and J 8 bases; bases outside gene matches: 15. This CDR3 is built from 15 residues. Per germline, CDR1 SQVTM and CDR2 ANQGSEA. DNA for the CDR3: TGCAGCGACCGCGTACGGACAGGGGCGTCCCATGAGCAGTTCTTC. Its protein product is CSDRVRTGASHEQFF.

The rearrangement uses TRBV18 and TRBJ2-7, with TRBD1 matching over 8 bases. J gave up 1 base and V 2 bases, and 7 bases lay outside the gene matches. The CDR3 consists of 16 residues. Germline-derived CDR1 and CDR2 are KGHSH and LQKENI. CDR3 amino acids: CASSPSSQGASYEQYF. For the CDR3, the DNA is TGTGCCAGCTCACCATCCAGCCAGGGGGCATCCTACGAGCAGTACTTC.

There are a few counts of this clonotype. The chain links TRBV25-1 to TRBJ2-3; TRBD1 agrees at 10 bases. V shed 2 bases, J shed 5 bases, and the junction held 13 bases outside the gene matches. The CDR3 spans 18 residues. Germline CDR1 MGHDK, CDR2 SYGVNS. CDR3 nucleotide sequence: TGTGCCAGCAGTGAACCGTTCTCGACAGGGGGCAGGCGAGATACGCAGTATTTT. It yields the protein CASSEPFSTGGRRDTQYF.

The gene calls are TRBV4-3 and TRBJ2-1; the D gene is possibly TRBD2 (6 bases). The CDR3 extends over 14 amino acids. Looked up from germline, CDR1 is LGHNA and CDR2 is YSLEER. Between the trimmed V and J ends, which lost 4 bases and 7 bases, there was a span of 14 bases. CDR3 protein: CASSPTRGWNEQFF. CDR3 DNA sequence: TGCGCCAGCAGCCCCACCCGGGGGTGGAATGAGCAGTTCTTC.

The chain links TRBV12-3 or TRBV12-4 to TRBJ2-1, with D perhaps TRBD2 (6 bases). This CDR3 spans 11 amino acids. With 7 bases removed from V and 8 bases from J, the gap between germline ends came to 9 bases. The CDR3 here is CASTPGDEQFF. DNA of the CDR3: TGTGCCAGCACCCCGGGAGATGAGCAGTTCTTC.